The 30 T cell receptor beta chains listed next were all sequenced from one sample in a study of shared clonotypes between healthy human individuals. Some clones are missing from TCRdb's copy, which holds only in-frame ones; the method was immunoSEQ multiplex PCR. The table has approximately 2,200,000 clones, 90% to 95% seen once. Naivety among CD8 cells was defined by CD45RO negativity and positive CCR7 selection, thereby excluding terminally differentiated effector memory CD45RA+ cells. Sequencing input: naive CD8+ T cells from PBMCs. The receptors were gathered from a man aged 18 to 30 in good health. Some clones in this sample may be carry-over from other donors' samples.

CDR3 bases: TGTGCCAGCACCCCAGGGGACCAGCCCCAGCATTTT. Its protein is CASTPGDQPQHF. The rearrangement uses TRBV28 and TRBJ1-5; D might be TRBD1 (6 bases). Germline assignment: CDR1 MDHEN and CDR2 SYDVKM. The CDR3 has 12 amino acids. Trimming removed 7 bases from V and 7 bases from J, with 11 bases in between.

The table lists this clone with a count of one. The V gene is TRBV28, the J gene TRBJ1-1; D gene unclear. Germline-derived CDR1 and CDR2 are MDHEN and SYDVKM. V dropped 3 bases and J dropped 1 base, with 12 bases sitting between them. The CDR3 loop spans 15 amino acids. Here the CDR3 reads CASSFAVSTNTEAFF. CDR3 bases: TGTGCCAGCAGTTTTGCCGTGTCGACGAACACTGAAGCTTTCTTT.

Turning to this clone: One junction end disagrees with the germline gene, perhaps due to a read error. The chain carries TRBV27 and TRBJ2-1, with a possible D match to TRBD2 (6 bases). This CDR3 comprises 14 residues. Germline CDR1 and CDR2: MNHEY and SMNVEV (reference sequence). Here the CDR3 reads CASSGRDSSNEQFF. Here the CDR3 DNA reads TGTGCCAGCAGTGGCCGGGACTCCTCCAATGAGCAGTTCTTC.

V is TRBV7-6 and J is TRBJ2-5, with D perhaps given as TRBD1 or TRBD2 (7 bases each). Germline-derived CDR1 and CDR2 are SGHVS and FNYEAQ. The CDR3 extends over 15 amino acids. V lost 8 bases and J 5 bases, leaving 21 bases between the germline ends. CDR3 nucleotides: TGTGCCAGCGGGAGGGGGCATGGGTTCGGGGAGACCCAGTACTTC. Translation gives CASGRGHGFGETQYF. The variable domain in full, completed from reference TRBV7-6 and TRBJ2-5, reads GAGVSQSPRYKVTKRGQDVALRCDPISGHVSLYWYRQALGQGPEFLTYFNYEAQQDKSGLPNDRFSAERPEGSISTLTIQRTEQRDSAMYRCASGRGHGFGETQYFGPGTRLLVL.

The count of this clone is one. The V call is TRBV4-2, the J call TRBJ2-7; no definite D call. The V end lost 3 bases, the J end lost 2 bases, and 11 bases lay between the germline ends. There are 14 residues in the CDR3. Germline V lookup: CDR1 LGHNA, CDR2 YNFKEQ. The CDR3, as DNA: TGTGCCAGCAGCCAGGGGTCACCCGCCTACGAGCAGTACTTC. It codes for CASSQGSPAYEQYF.

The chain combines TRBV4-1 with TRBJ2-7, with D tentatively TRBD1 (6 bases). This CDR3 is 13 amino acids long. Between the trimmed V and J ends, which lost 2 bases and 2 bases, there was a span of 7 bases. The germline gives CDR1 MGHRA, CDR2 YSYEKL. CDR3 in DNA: TGCGCCAGCAGCCAACGACAGGCCTACGAGCAGTACTTC. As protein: CASSQRQAYEQYF.

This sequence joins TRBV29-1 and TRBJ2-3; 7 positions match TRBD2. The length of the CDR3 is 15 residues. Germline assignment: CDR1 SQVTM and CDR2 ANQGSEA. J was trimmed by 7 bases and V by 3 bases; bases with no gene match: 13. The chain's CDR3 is CSVDGGSIIINTQYF. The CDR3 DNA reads TGCAGCGTTGATGGCGGGAGTATAATAATAAATACGCAGTATTTT.

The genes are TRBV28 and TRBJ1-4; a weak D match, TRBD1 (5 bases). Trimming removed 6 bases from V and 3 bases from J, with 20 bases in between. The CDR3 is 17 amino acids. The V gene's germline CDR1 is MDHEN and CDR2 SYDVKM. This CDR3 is CASRPSSGSLANEKLFF. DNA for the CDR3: TGTGCCAGCAGACCCTCGTCAGGGAGTCTCGCTAATGAAAAACTGTTTTTT.

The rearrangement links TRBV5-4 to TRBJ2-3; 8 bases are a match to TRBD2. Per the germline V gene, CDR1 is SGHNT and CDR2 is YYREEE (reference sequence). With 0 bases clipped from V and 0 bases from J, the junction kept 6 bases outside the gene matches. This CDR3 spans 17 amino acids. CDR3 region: CASSLELSSGSTDTQYF. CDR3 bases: TGTGCCAGCAGCTTGGAGTTGTCTAGCGGGAGCACAGATACGCAGTATTTT. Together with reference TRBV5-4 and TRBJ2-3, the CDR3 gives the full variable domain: ETGVTQSPTHLIKTRGQQVTLRCSSQSGHNTVSWYQQALGQGPQFIFQYYREEENGRGNFPPRFSGLQFPNYSSELNVNALELDDSALYLCASSLELSSGSTDTQYFGPGTRLTVL.

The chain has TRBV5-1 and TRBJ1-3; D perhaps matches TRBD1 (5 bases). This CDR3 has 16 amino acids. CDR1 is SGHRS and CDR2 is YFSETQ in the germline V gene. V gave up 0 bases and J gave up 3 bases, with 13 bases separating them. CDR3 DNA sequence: TGCGCCAGCAGCTTGGGAAGAGGGGCGCATGGAAACACCATATATTTT. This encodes CASSLGRGAHGNTIYF.

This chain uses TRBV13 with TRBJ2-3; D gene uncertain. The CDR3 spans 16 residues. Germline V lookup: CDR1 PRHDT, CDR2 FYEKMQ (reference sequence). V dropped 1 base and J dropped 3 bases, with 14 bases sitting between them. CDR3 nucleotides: TGTGCCAGCAGCTTAGCGGTCGGGCGGCGGACAGATACGCAGTATTTT. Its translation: CASSLAVGRRTDTQYF.

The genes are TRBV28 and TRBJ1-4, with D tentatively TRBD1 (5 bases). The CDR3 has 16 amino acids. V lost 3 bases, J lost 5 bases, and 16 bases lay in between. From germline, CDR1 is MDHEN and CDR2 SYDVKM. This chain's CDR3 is CASSFPRDGWNEKLFF. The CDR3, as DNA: TGTGCCAGCAGTTTCCCCAGGGACGGATGGAATGAAAAACTGTTTTTT.

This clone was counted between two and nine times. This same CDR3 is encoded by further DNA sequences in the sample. CDR3 region: CASSLGQGGYGYTF. In DNA, the CDR3 is TGTGCCAGCAGCTTGGGACAGGGGGGCTATGGCTACACCTTC. The rearrangement joins TRBV7-9 to TRBJ1-2; 11 bases line up with TRBD1. The CDR3 is 14 amino acids. Per germline, CDR1 SEHNR and CDR2 FQNEAQ (reference sequence). The ends lost 3 bases at V and 4 bases at J; junction bases unmatched: 1. Looking up the rest from reference TRBV7-9 and TRBJ1-2 gives the full variable domain: DTGVSQNPRHKITKRGQNVTFRCDPISEHNRLYWYRQTLGQGPEFLTYFQNEAQLEKSRLLSDRFSAERPKGSFSTLEIQRTEQGDSAMYLCASSLGQGGYGYTFGSGTRLTVV.

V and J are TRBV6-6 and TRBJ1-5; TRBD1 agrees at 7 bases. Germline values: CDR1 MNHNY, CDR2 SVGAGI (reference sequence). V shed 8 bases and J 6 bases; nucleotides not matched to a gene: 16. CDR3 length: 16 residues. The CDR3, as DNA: TGTGCCAGCGTCCCACCTCCAGGGGGAGGAAGTCAGCCCCAGCATTTT. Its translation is CASVPPPGGGSQPQHF.

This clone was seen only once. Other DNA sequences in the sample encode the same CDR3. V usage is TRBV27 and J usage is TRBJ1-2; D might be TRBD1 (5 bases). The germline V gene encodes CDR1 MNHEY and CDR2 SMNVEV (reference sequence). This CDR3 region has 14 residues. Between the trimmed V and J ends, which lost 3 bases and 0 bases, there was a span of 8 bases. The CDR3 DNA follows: TGTGCCAGCAGTTTCACAGGCACTAACTATGGCTACACCTTC. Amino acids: CASSFTGTNYGYTF.

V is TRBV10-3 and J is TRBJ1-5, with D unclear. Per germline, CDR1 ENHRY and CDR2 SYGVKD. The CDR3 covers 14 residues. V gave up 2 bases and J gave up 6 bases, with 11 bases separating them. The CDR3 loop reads CAISEVLSRQPQHF. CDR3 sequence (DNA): TGTGCCATCAGTGAGGTCCTTTCGCGTCAGCCCCAGCATTTT.

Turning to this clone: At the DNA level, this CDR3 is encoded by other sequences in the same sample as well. Here the CDR3 DNA reads TGTGCCAGCCGGGGGGCAGATACGCAGTATTTT. Its translation is CASRGADTQYF. The rearrangement joins TRBV27 to TRBJ2-3; 7 positions match TRBD2. V dropped 8 bases and J dropped 4; count of bases not matched to a gene: 0. The germline V gene encodes CDR1 MNHEY and CDR2 SMNVEV (reference sequence). This CDR3 comprises 11 residues.

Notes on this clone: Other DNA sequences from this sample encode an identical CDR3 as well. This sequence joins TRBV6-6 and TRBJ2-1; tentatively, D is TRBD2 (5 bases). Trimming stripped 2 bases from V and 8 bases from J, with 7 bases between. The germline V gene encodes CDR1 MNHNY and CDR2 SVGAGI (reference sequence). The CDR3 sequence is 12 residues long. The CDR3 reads CASSYLRDEQFF. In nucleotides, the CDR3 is TGTGCCAGCAGTTACCTGCGGGATGAGCAGTTCTTC.

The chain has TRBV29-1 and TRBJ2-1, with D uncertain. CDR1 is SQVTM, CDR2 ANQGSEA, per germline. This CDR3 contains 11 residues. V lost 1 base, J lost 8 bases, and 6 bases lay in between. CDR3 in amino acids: CSVEARYEQFF. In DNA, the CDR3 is TGCAGCGTTGAAGCCCGATATGAGCAGTTCTTC.

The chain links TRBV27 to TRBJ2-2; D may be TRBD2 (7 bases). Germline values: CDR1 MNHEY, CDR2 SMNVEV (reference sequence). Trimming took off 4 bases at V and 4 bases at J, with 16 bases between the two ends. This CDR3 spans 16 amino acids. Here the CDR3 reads CASSYLQGGGTGELFF. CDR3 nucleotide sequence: TGTGCCAGCAGTTACCTCCAGGGAGGGGGCACCGGGGAGCTGTTTTTT.

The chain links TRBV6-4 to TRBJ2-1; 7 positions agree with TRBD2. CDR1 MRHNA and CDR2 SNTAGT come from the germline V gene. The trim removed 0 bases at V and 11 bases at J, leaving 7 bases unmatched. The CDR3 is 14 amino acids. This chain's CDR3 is CASSDSRTRDQQFF. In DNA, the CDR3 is TGTGCCAGCAGTGACTCAAGGACTAGGGACCAGCAGTTCTTC.

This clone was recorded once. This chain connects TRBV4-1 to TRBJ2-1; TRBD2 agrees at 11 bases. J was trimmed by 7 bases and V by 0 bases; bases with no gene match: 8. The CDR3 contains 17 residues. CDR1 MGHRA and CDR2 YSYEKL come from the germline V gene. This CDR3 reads CASSQDPGLAGLNEQFF. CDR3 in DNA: TGCGCCAGCAGCCAAGACCCTGGACTAGCGGGCCTAAATGAGCAGTTCTTC.

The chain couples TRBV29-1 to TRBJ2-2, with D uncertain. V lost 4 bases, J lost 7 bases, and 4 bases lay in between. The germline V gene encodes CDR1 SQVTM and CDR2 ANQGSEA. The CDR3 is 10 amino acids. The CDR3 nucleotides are TGCAGCGTTGGATTCGGGGAGCTGTTTTTT. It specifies CSVGFGELFF.

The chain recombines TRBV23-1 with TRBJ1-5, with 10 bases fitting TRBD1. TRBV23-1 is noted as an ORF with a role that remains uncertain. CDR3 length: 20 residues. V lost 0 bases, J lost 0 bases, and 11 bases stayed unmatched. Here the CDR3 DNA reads TGCGCCAGCAGTCAATCCGGCCGGGACAGGGGCGCGAATAGCAATCAGCCCCAGCATTTT. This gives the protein CASSQSGRDRGANSNQPQHF.

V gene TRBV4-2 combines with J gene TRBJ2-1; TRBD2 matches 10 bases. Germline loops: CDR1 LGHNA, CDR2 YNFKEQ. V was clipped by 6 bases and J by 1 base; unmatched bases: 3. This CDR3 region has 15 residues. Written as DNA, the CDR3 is TGTGCCAGCAGAGCTAGCGGGAGTTCCTACAATGAGCAGTTCTTC. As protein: CASRASGSSYNEQFF.

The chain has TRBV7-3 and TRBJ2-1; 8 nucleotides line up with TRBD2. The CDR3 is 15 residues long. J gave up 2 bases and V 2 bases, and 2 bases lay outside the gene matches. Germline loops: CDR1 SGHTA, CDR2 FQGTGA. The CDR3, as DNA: TGTGCCAGCAGCTTAGTAGCGGGAACCTACAATGAGCAGTTCTTC. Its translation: CASSLVAGTYNEQFF.

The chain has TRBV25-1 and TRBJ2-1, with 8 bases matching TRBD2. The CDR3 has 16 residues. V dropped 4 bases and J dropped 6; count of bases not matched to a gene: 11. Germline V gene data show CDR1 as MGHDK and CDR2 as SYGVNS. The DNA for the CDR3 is TGTGCCAGCAGTGCCTGGGATAGCGGGACGTTCAATGAGCAGTTCTTC. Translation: CASSAWDSGTFNEQFF.

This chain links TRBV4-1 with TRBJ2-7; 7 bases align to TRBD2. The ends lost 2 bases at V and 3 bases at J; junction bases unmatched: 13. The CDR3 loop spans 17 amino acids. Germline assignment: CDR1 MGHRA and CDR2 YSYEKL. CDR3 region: CASSQKDPGRGDYEQYF. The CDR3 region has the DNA TGCGCCAGCAGCCAAAAGGACCCGGGTCGGGGGGACTACGAGCAGTACTTC.

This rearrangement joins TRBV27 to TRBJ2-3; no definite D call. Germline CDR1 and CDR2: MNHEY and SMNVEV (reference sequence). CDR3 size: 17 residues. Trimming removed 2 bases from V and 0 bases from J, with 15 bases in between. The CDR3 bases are TGTGCCAGCAGTTTAATAGTCACAGACACTAGCACAGATACGCAGTATTTT. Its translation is CASSLIVTDTSTDTQYF.

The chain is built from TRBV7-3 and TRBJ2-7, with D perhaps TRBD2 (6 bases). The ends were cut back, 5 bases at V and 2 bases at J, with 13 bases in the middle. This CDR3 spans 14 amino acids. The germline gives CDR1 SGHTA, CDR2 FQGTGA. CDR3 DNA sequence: TGTGCCAGCAGCCCCGGAGGGGAGGCCTACGAGCAGTACTTC. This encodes CASSPGGEAYEQYF. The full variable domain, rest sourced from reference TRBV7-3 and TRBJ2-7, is GAGVSQTPSNKVTEKGKYVELRCDPISGHTALYWYRQSLGQGPEFLIYFQGTGAADDSGLPNDRFFAVRPEGSVSTLKIQRTERGDSAVYLCASSPGGEAYEQYFGPGTRLTVT.